This record concerns one T cell receptor (beta chain) sequence. With 60 Vbeta and 13 Jbeta primers, the PCR was carried out. Here immunoSEQ multiplex PCR was the method, and the copy in TCRdb shows in-frame clones only, minus some. The sample includes around 150,000 clones, roughly 80% of them seen just once. This CDR3 region has 13 residues. CDR1 and CDR2 from the germline V gene are SQVTM and ANQGSEA. The ends lost 8 bases at V and 5 bases at J; junction bases unmatched: 9. These data belong to a study of cytomegalovirus exposure and HLA in healthy donors. The chain carries TRBV29-1 and TRBJ1-1; 9 positions agree with TRBD1. The sequencing input was PBMCs. The receptor's source is a female donor in good health and CMV-seronegative. The CDR3 is CSLGQGIGTEAFF. In DNA, the CDR3 is TGCAGCCTTGGACAGGGGATCGGGACTGAAGCTTTCTTT.